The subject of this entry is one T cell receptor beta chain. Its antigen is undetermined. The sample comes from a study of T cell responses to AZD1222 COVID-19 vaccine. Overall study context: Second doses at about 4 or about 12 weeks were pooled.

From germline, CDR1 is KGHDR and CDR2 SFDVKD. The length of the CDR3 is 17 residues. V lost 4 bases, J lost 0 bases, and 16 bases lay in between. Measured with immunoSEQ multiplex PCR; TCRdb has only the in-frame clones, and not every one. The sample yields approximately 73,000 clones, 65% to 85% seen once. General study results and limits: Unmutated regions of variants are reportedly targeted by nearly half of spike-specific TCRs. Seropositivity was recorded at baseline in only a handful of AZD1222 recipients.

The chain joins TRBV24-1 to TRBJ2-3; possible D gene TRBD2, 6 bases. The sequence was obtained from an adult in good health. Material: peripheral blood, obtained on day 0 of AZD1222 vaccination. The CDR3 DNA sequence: TGTGCCACCAGTGACACTTCCGGGACTCCTAGCACAGATACGCAGTATTTT. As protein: CATSDTSGTPSTDTQYF.